This TCR beta chain was identified in a study of blood T cell repertoires in COVID-19 (dated by TCRdb to 2018 to 2020). With respect to the entire study: Collaborator samples came from the United States, Italy and Spain and covered acute and convalescent phases of COVID-19. Sample metadata almost always included a de-identified subject ID, COVID-19 status, age in years and sex. The material from the prospective study consisted of cDNA or gDNA derived from T cells, B-cell-depleted T cells, or PBMCs. Where available, HLA class I and class II types were obtained from metadata supplied by the sample provider rather than from assay-based typing. The repertoires were made available in a free public database intended to serve as a resource for research on the immune response to SARS-CoV-2. The samples were drawn from two sources: the first 160 participants of the ongoing ImmuneRACE study, and 1,000 to 1,500 subjects contributed by 6 global collaborators. Deeply sampled blood TCRbeta repertoires from subjects exposed to, actively infected with, or recovered from COVID-19 were included in the dataset.

Collaborating institutions collected whole blood in K2EDTA tubes following their own protocols. For TCRbeta analysis, collaborator samples were shipped as frozen whole blood, as isolated PBMCs, or as DNA extracted from either sample type. Study-wide conclusions, independent of this receptor: The quantity of clinical and demographic metadata differed by source and by participant and was supplied without curation.

The CDR3 numbers 15 residues from cysteine through phenylalanine. Of the read, only the CDR3 DNA is kept; its 45 bases are in frame from base 1. TCRbeta CDR3 regions were amplified from genomic DNA by means of the immunoSEQ Assay, a bias-controlled multiplex PCR. In the source study's methods: The number of nucleated cells in each sample was estimated from the amplification of reference gene primers within the assay. Sequence reads were collapsed and filtered to measure the absolute abundance of every unique TCRbeta CDR3 rearrangement. For each sample, productive Simpson clonality was calculated as the square root of Simpson's diversity index over productive rearrangements. This immuneACCESS table, as held by TCRdb, lists in-frame sequences with V and J called but not all clones. Of the missing ones, under half trace to an unresolved V gene in checked studies; the others have no known cause. V, J and clone size are those of that table, while D and trimming were read from the DNA. The sample data list tens of thousands of clones, and 70% to 90% of these were observed just once. The ten largest clones represent roughly 44% of the sample.

In the case of this clone: Its antigen remains unidentified. Base-call qualities are not available, and no considerably larger clone is one nucleotide away.

This sequence uses TRBV21-1 and TRBJ2-5; the table's D call TRBD2 went unverified against the DNA. TRBV21-1 is labeled a pseudogene. The clonotype originates from a human donor in a cohort sampled during active COVID-19. Input material: peripheral blood. This receptor carries the CDR3 CAQQQLGEGQETQYF. The DNA is as follows: TGTGCCCAGCAGCAATTGGGGGAGGGACAAGAGACCCAGTACTTC.